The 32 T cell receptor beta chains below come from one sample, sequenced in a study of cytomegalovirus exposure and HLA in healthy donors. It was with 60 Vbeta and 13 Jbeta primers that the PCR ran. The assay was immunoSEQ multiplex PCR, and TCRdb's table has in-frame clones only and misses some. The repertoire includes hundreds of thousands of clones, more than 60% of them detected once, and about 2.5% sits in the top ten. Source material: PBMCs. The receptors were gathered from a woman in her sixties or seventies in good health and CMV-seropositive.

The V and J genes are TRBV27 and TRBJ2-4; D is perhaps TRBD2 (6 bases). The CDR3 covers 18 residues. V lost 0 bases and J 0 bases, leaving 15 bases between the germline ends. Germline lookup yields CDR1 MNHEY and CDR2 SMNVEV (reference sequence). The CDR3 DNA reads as TGTGCCAGCAGTTTATCGTGGGACTCAACACTAGCCAAAAACATTCAGTACTTC. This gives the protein CASSLSWDSTLAKNIQYF.

The CDR3 DNA reads TGTGCCAGCAGCCCAGGACAAGGGGCTGGTGGCTACACCTTC. Translated, it gives CASSPGQGAGGYTF. The chain links TRBV14 to TRBJ1-2, with a weak D call TRBD1 (5 bases). V lost 4 bases and J lost 7, with 16 bases in between. The CDR3 contains 14 residues. CDR1 is SGHDN and CDR2 is FVKESK in the germline V gene.

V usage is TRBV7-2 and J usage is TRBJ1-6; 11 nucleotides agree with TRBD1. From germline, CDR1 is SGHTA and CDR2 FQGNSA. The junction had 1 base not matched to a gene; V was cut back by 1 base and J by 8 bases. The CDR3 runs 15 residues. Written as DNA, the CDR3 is TGTGCCAGCAGCTTAGGGACAGGGGGCTATTCACCCCTCCACTTT. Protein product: CASSLGTGGYSPLHF.

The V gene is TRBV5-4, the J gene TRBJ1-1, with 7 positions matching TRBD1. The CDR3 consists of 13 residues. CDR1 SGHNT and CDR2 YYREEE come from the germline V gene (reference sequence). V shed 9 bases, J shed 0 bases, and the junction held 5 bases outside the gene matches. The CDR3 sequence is CATTTGMNTEAFF. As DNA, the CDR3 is TGTGCCACAACGACAGGGATGAACACTGAAGCTTTCTTT.

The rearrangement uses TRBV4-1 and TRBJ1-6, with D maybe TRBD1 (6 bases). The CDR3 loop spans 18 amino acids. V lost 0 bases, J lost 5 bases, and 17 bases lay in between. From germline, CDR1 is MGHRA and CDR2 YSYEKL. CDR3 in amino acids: CASSQEPGTPTNNSPLHF. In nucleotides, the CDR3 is TGCGCCAGCAGCCAAGAGCCAGGGACACCAACAAATAATTCACCCCTCCACTTT.

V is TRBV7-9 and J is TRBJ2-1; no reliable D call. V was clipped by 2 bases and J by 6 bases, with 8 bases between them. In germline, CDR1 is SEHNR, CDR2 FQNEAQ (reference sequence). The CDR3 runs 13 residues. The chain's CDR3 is CASSLYQLNEQFF. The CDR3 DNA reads TGTGCCAGCAGCTTATACCAACTCAATGAGCAGTTCTTC. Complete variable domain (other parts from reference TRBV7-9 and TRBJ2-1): DTGVSQNPRHKITKRGQNVTFRCDPISEHNRLYWYRQTLGQGPEFLTYFQNEAQLEKSRLLSDRFSAERPKGSFSTLEIQRTEQGDSAMYLCASSLYQLNEQFFGPGTRLTVL.

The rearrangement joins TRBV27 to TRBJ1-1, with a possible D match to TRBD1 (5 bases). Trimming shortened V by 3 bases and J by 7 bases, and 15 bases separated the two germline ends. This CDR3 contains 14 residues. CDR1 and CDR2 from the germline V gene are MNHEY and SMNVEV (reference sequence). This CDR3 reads CASSLGGSGDEAFF. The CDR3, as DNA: TGTGCCAGCAGTTTGGGGGGTTCTGGCGATGAAGCTTTCTTT.

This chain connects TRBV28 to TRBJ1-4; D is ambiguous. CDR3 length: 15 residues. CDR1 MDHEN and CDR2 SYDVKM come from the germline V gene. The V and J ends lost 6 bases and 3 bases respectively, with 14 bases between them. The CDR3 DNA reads TGTGCCAGCAGCCCCGGTCAGGCAGCTAATGAAAAACTGTTTTTT. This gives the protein CASSPGQAANEKLFF.

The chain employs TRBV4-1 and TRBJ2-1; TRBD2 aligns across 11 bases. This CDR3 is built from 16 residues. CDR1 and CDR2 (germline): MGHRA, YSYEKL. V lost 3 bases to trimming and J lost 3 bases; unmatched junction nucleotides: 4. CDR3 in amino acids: CASSQLGLADYNEQFF. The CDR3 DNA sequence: TGCGCCAGCAGCCAGTTGGGACTAGCGGACTACAATGAGCAGTTCTTC.

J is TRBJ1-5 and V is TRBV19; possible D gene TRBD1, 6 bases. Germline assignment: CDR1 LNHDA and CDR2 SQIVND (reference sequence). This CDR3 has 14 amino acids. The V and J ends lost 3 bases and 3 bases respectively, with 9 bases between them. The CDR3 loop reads CASSMGDNNQPQHF. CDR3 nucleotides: TGTGCCAGTAGTATGGGGGACAACAATCAGCCCCAGCATTTT. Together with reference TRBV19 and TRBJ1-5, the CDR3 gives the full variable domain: DGGITQSPKYLFRKEGQNVTLSCEQNLNHDAMYWYRQDPGQGLRLIYYSQIVNDFQKGDIAEGYSVSREKKESFPLTVTSAQKNPTAFYLCASSMGDNNQPQHFGDGTRLSIL.

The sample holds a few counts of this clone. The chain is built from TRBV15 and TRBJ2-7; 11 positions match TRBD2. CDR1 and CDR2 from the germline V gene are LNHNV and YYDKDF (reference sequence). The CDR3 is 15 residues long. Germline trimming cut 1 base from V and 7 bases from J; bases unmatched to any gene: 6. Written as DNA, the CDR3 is TGTGCCACCAGCAGAGCAGCAATAGCGGGAGGGGAGCAGTACTTC. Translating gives CATSRAAIAGGEQYF. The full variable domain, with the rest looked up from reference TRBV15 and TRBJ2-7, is DAMVIQNPRYQVTQFGKPVTLSCSQTLNHNVMYWYQQKSSQAPKLLFHYYDKDFNNEADTPDNFQSRRPNTSFCFLDIRSPGLGDTAMYLCATSRAAIAGGEQYFGPGTRLTVT.

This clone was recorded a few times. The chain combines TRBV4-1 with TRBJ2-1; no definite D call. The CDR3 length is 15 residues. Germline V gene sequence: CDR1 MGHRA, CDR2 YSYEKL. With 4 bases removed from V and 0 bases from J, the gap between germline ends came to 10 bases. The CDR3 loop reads CASSRLPDSYNEQFF. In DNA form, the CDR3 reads TGCGCCAGCAGCCGACTCCCCGACTCCTACAATGAGCAGTTCTTC.

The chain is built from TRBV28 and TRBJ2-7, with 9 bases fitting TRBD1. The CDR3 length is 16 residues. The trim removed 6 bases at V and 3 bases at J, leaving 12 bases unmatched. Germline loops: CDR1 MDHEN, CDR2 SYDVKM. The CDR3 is CASSPRNRDRVYEQYF. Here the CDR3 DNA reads TGTGCCAGCAGCCCGCGGAACCGGGACAGGGTCTACGAGCAGTACTTC.

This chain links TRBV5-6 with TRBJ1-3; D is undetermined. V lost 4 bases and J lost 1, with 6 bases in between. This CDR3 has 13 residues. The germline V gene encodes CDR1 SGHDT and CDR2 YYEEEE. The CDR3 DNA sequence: TGTGCCAGCAGCGGGCCATCTGGAAACACCATATATTTT. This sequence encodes CASSGPSGNTIYF.

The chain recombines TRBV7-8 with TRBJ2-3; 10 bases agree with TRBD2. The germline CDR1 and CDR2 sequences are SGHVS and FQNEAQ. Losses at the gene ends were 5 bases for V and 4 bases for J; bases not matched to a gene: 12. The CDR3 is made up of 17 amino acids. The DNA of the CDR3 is TGTGCCAGCAGCCTAGATATACAGCGGGGGGGTGCAGATACGCAGTATTTT. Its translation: CASSLDIQRGGADTQYF.

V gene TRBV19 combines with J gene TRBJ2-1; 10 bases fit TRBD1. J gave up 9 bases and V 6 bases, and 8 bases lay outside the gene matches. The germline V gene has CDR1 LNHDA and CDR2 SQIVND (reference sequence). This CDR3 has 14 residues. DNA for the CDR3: TGTGCCAGTAGGCCCGGGACAGGGGTTGGTGAGCAGTTCTTC. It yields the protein CASRPGTGVGEQFF.

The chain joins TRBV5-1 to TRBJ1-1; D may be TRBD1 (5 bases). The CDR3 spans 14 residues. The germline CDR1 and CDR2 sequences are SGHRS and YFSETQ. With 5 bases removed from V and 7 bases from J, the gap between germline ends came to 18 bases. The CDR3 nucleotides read TGCGCCAGCAGACCTCATTCGGGGGAAGGTGAAGCTTTCTTT. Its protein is CASRPHSGEGEAFF.

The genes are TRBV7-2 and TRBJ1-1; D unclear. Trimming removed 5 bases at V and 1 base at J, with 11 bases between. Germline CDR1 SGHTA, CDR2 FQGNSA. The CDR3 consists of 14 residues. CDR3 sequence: CASSPLAENTEAFF. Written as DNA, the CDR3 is TGTGCCAGCAGCCCCCTCGCGGAGAACACTGAAGCTTTCTTT.

In DNA form, the CDR3 reads TGTGCCAGCAGCTTAGCCGATGAGCAGTTCTTC. It codes for CASSLADEQFF. The J gene is TRBJ2-1, the V gene TRBV7-2, with D hard to call. This CDR3 is 11 amino acids long. Deletions cut 0 bases from V and 8 bases from J, with 2 bases between. Looked up from germline, CDR1 is SGHTA and CDR2 is FQGNSA.

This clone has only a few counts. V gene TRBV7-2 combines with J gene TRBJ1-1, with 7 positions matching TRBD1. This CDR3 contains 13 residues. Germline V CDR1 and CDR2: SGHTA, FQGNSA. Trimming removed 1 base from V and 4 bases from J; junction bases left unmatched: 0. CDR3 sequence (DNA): TGTGCCAGCAGCTTAGACAGGGGCACTGAAGCTTTCTTT. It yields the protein CASSLDRGTEAFF.

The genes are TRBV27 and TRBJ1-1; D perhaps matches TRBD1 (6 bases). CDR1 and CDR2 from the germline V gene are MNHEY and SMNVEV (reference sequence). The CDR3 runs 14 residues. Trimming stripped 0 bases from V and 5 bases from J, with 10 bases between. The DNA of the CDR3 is TGTGCCAGCAGTTTATCGGGGGCGGTGACTGAAGCTTTCTTT. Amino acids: CASSLSGAVTEAFF.

The DNA for the CDR3 is TGCGCCAGCAGCTTGCAGGGGGATGACAATGAGCAGTTCTTC. As protein: CASSLQGDDNEQFF. The J gene is TRBJ2-1, the V gene TRBV5-1; 7 bases are a match to TRBD1. There are 14 residues in the CDR3. CDR1 is SGHRS and CDR2 is YFSETQ in the germline V gene. Unmatched junction bases numbered 3, after V lost 1 base and J lost 5 bases.

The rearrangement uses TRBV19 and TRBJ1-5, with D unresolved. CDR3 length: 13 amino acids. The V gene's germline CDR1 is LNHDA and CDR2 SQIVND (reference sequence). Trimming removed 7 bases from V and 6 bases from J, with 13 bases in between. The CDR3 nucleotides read TGTGCCAGTACCGGGTTGTCGGGTCAGCCCCAGCATTTT. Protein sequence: CASTGLSGQPQHF.

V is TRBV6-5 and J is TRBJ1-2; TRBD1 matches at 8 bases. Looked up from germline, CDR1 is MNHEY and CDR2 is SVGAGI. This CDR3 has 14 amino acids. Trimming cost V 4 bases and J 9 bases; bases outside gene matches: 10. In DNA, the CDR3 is TGTGCCAGCAGTTCCGGGGGACAGGCACTAAGCTACACCTTC. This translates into CASSSGGQALSYTF.

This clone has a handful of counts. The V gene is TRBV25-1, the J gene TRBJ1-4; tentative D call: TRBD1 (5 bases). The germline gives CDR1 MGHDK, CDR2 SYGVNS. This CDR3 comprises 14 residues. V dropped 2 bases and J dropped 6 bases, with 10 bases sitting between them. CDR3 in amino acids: CASSERVRDEKLFF. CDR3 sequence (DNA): TGTGCCAGCAGTGAACGGGTCAGGGATGAAAAACTGTTTTTT.

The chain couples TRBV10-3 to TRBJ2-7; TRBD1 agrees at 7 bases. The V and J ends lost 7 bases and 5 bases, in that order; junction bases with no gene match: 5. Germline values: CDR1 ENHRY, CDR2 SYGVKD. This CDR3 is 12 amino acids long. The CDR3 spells CAINLTGNEQYF. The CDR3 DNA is TGTGCCATCAACCTGACAGGGAACGAGCAGTACTTC.

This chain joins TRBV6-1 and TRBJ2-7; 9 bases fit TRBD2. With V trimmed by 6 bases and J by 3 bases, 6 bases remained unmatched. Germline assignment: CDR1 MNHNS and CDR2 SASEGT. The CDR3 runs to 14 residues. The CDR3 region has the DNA TGTGCCAGCAGGTCTAGCGGGGAAGGCTACGAGCAGTACTTC. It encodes CASRSSGEGYEQYF.

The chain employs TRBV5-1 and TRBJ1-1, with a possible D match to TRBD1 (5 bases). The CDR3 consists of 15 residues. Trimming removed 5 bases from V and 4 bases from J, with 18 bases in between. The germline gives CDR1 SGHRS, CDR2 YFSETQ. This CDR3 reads CASRVSSGMTTEAFF. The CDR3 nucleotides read TGCGCCAGCAGGGTCAGTTCAGGGATGACCACTGAAGCTTTCTTT.

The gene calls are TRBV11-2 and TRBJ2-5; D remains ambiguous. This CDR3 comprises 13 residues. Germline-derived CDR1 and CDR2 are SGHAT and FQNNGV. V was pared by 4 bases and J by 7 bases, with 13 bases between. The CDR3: CASSSSGARTQYF. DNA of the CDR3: TGTGCCAGCAGCTCCTCAGGCGCCCGGACCCAGTACTTC.

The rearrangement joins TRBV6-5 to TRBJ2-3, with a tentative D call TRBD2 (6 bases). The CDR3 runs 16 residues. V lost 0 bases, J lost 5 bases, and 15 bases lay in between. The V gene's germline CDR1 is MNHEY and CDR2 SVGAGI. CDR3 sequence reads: CASSYSGSGLGDTQYF. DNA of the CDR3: TGTGCCAGCAGTTACTCTGGTAGCGGTCTGGGAGATACGCAGTATTTT.

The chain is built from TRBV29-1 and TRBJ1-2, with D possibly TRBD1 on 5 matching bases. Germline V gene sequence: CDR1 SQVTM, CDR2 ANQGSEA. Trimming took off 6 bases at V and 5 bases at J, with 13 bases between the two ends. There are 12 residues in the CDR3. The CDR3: CSVTDGGYGYTF. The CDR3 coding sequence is TGCAGCGTGACTGACGGGGGGTATGGCTACACCTTC.

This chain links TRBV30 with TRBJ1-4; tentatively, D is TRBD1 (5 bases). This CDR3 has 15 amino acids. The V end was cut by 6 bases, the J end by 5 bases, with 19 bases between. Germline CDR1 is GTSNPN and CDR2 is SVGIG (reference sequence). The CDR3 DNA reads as TGTGCCTGTACGGGGTGGCAGGGAGGGAATGAAAAACTGTTTTTT. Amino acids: CACTGWQGGNEKLFF. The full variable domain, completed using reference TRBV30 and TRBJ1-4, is SQTIHQWPATLVQPVGSPLSLECTVEGTSNPNLYWYRQAAGRGLQLLFYSVGIGQISSEVPQNLSASRPQDRQFILSSKKLLLSDSGFYLCACTGWQGGNEKLFFGSGTQLSVL.